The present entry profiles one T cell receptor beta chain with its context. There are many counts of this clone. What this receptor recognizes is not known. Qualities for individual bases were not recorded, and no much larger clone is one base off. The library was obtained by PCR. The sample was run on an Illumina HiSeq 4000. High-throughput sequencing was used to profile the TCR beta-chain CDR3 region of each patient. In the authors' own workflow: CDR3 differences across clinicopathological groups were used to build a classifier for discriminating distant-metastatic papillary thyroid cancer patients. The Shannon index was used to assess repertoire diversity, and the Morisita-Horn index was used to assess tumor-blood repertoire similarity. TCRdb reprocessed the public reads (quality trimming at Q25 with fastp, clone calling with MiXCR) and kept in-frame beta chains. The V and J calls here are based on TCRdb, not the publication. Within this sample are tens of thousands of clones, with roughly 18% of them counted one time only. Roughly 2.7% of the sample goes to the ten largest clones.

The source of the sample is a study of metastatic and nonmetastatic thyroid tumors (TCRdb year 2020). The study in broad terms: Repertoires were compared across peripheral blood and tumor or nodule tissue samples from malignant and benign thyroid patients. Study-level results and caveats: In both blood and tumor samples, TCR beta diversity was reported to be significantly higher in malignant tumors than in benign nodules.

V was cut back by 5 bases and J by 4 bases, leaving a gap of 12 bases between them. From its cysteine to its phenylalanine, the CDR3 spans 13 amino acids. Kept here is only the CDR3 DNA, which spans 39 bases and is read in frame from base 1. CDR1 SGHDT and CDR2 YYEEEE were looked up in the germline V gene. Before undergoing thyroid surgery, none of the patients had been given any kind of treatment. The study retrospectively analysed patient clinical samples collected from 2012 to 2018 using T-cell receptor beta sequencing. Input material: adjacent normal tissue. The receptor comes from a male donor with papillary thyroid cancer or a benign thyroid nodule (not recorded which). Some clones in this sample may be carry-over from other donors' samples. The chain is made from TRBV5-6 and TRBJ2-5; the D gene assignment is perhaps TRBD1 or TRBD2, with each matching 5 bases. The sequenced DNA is TGTGCCAGCAGTAACCAGGGAGCAGAGACCCAGTACTTC. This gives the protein CASSNQGAETQYF. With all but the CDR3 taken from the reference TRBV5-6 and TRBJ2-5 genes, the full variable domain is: DAGVTQSPTHLIKTRGQQVTLRCSPKSGHDTVSWYQQALGQGPQFIFQYYEEEERQRGNFPDRFSGHQFPNYSSELNVNALLLGDSALYLCASSNQGAETQYFGPGTRLLVL.